A single sample is the source of the 7 T cell receptor beta chains below, sequenced in a study of blood T cell repertoires in COVID-19. The table came from immunoSEQ multiplex PCR; TCRdb's copy has only in-frame clones and leaves some out. The sample records 50,000 to 70,000 clones, 70% to 85% being singletons. Specimen: peripheral blood. Receptor source: a man in his sixties with acute or convalescent COVID-19.

The V call is TRBV29-1, the J call TRBJ2-7, with TRBD2 identical over 8 bases. The CDR3 loop spans 12 amino acids. The junction had 5 bases not matched to a gene; V was cut back by 6 bases and J by 4 bases. Germline CDR1 is SQVTM and CDR2 is ANQGSEA. The CDR3 region has the DNA TGCAGCGTGACGGGAGGGCTGTACGAGCAGTACTTC. Translated, it gives CSVTGGLYEQYF.

J is TRBJ2-2 and V is TRBV18; D is ambiguous. The germline V gene encodes CDR1 KGHSH and CDR2 LQKENI. Trimming shortened V by 4 bases and J by 0 bases, and 12 bases separated the two germline ends. The length of the CDR3 is 16 residues. CDR3 amino acids: CASSQKQPSNTGELFF. CDR3 nucleotides: TGTGCCAGCTCACAAAAACAGCCCTCGAACACCGGGGAGCTGTTTTTT.

The chain joins TRBV6-5 to TRBJ2-5, with D perhaps TRBD2 (5 bases). Germline CDR1 is MNHEY and CDR2 is SVGAGI. V was shortened by 6 bases and J by 4 bases, with 15 bases between the two germline ends. CDR3 length: 14 residues. The CDR3 sequence: CASSQNPAGETQYF. The CDR3 nucleotides are TGTGCCAGCAGCCAAAACCCGGCGGGAGAGACCCAGTACTTC.

The chain links TRBV6-1 to TRBJ2-7; 10 nucleotides align to TRBD2. This CDR3 contains 16 residues. V lost 2 bases and J lost 3; bases outside the gene matches: 7. CDR1 and CDR2 (germline): MNHNS, SASEGT. CDR3 DNA sequence: TGTGCCAGCAGTGAAATGGGGATAGCGGGAGGCTACGAGCAGTACTTC. Amino acids: CASSEMGIAGGYEQYF.

The chain joins TRBV11-2 to TRBJ2-1; 13 bases match TRBD2. The CDR3 has 13 amino acids. V trimming: 6 bases; J trimming: 15 bases; junction bases outside the gene matches: 8. Germline loops: CDR1 SGHAT, CDR2 FQNNGV. The CDR3 loop reads CASSPGLAGVGFF. The CDR3 bases are TGTGCCAGCAGTCCTGGACTAGCGGGAGTAGGGTTCTTC. The variable domain in full, with the rest retrieved from reference TRBV11-2 and TRBJ2-1, is EAGVAQSPRYKIIEKRQSVAFWCNPISGHATLYWYQQILGQGPKLLIQFQNNGVVDDSQLPKDRFSAERLKGVDSTLKIQPAKLEDSAVYLCASSPGLAGVGFFGPGTRLTVL.

In its sample, this clone was seen a few times. The chain links TRBV5-1 to TRBJ2-1; weak D call: TRBD2 (5 bases). The V end was cut by 2 bases, the J end by 3 bases, with 6 bases between. The germline V gene has CDR1 SGHRS and CDR2 YFSETQ. CDR3 length equals 13 residues. In DNA form, the CDR3 reads TGCGCCAGCAGCTTAGACTACTACAATGAGCAGTTCTTC. Translating it yields CASSLDYYNEQFF.

V usage is TRBV28 and J usage is TRBJ2-7; D gene uncertain. Trimming took 5 bases from V and 0 from J, leaving 14 bases between them. The length of the CDR3 is 15 residues. The germline V gene encodes CDR1 MDHEN and CDR2 SYDVKM. The CDR3 here is CASSETAGSSYEQYF. DNA of the CDR3: TGTGCCAGCAGTGAAACGGCAGGCTCCTCCTACGAGCAGTACTTC.